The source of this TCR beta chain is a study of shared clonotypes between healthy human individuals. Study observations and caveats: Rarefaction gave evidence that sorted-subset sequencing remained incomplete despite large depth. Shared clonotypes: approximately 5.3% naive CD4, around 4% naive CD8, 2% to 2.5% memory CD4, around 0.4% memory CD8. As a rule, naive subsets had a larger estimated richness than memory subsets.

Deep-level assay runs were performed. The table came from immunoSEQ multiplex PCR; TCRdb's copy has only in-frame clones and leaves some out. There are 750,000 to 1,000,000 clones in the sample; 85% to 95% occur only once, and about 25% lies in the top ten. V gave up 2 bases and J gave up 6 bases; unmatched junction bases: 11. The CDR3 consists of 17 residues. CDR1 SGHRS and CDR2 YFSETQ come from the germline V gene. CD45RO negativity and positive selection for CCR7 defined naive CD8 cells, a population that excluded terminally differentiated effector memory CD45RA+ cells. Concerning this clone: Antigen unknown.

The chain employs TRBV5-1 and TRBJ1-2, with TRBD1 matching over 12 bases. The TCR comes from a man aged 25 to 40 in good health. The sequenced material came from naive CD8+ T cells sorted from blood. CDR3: CASSFTGTGGFSDGYTF. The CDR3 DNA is TGCGCCAGCAGCTTCACCGGGACAGGGGGCTTCTCGGATGGCTACACCTTC.